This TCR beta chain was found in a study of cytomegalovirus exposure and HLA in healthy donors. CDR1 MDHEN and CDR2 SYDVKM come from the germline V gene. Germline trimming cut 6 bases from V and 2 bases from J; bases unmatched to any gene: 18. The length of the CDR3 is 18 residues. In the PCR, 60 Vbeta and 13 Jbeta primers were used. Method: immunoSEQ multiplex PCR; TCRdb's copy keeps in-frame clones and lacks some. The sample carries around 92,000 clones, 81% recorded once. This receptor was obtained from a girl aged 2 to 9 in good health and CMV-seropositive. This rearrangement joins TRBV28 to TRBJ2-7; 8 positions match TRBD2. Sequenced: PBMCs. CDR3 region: CASRVIGLGGRKTYEQYF. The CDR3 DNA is TGTGCCAGCAGGGTAATAGGGCTTGGCGGGAGGAAGACCTACGAGCAGTACTTC.